The 29 T cell receptor beta chains below come from one sample, sequenced in a study of blood T cell repertoires in COVID-19. Clones were sequenced by immunoSEQ multiplex PCR, and TCRdb holds only the in-frame ones, with some missing. In the table there are tens of thousands of clones, about nine tenths of which are singletons. The sequencing sample was made of peripheral blood. These TCRs come from a woman aged 45-65 years with active or convalescent COVID-19.

The chain is built from TRBV7-9 and TRBJ1-4, with D perhaps matching TRBD1 (5 bases). CDR1 is SEHNR and CDR2 is FQNEAQ in the germline V gene (reference sequence). V lost 0 bases and J 8 bases, leaving 10 bases between the germline ends. The CDR3 has 14 residues. The CDR3 sequence: CASSLAQGREKLFF. In DNA form, the CDR3 reads TGTGCCAGCAGCTTAGCGCAGGGCAGAGAAAAACTGTTTTTT.

The chain uses TRBV5-1 and TRBJ1-1; no reliable D call. CDR1 and CDR2 from the germline V gene are SGHRS and YFSETQ. The CDR3 loop spans 13 amino acids. Trimming cost V 4 bases and J 5 bases, with 12 bases left between them. CDR3 DNA sequence: TGCGCCAGCAGCATCAATCCGGGGACTGAAGCTTTCTTT. Encoded protein: CASSINPGTEAFF.

A single count supports this clone. The chain uses TRBV2 and TRBJ2-5; 8 nucleotides match TRBD1. The length of the CDR3 is 15 residues. Germline CDR1 is SNHLY and CDR2 is FYNNEI. The J segment lost 1 base and the V segment lost 3 bases, leaving 4 bases of the junction unmatched. CDR3 coding DNA: TGTGCCAGCAGTGAGGTGGGGACAGGCCAAGAGACCCAGTACTTC. It translates to CASSEVGTGQETQYF.

The chain is built from TRBV6-1 and TRBJ1-3, with 8 positions matching TRBD1. This CDR3 has 14 amino acids. The trim removed 3 bases at V and 3 bases at J, leaving 1 base unmatched. Germline CDR1 is MNHNS and CDR2 is SASEGT. The CDR3 spells CASSETGVGNTIYF. CDR3 in DNA: TGTGCCAGCAGTGAGACAGGGGTTGGAAACACCATATATTTT.

The chain recombines TRBV5-6 with TRBJ2-2; a weak D match, TRBD2 (6 bases). Germline CDR1 and CDR2: SGHDT and YYEEEE. V shed 1 base and J shed 0 bases, with 16 bases lying between them. The CDR3 totals 18 residues. CDR3 sequence: CASSLSPLSGANTGELFF. DNA for the CDR3: TGTGCCAGCAGCTTGAGTCCCCTTAGCGGAGCGAACACCGGGGAGCTGTTTTTT. The full variable domain, rest sourced from reference TRBV5-6 and TRBJ2-2, is DAGVTQSPTHLIKTRGQQVTLRCSPKSGHDTVSWYQQALGQGPQFIFQYYEEEERQRGNFPDRFSGHQFPNYSSELNVNALLLGDSALYLCASSLSPLSGANTGELFFGEGSRLTVL.

The V and J genes are TRBV24-1 and TRBJ2-3; possibly TRBD2 for D (6 bases). Germline CDR1 is KGHDR and CDR2 is SFDVKD. Trimming took 4 bases from V and 1 from J, leaving 14 bases between them. The CDR3 spans 16 residues. The CDR3 DNA reads TGTGCCACCAGTGACCCATCTCGACTAGGCACAGATACGCAGTATTTT. It yields the protein CATSDPSRLGTDTQYF.

V usage is TRBV10-2 and J usage is TRBJ2-1; TRBD2 might be the D (5 bases). The CDR3 covers 15 residues. V was shortened by 4 bases and J by 3 bases, with 13 bases between the two germline ends. Germline loops: CDR1 WSHSY, CDR2 SAAADI. For the CDR3, the DNA is TGCGCCAGCAGTGTGCGCGGGTCAGTCTACAATGAGCAGTTCTTC. As protein: CASSVRGSVYNEQFF.

The chain employs TRBV25-1 and TRBJ2-3; possible D gene TRBD2, 5 bases. This CDR3 comprises 14 residues. CDR1 is MGHDK and CDR2 is SYGVNS in the germline V gene. The ends were cut back, 4 bases at V and 6 bases at J, with 14 bases in the middle. The CDR3: CASSGASRIDTQYF. The CDR3 DNA follows: TGTGCCAGCAGTGGGGCTAGCAGGATCGATACGCAGTATTTT.

The V call is TRBV6-5, the J call TRBJ2-7; 8 bases match TRBD1. CDR1 and CDR2 from the germline V gene are MNHEY and SVGAGI. The V and J ends lost 5 bases and 5 bases, in that order; junction bases with no gene match: 11. The CDR3 loop spans 15 amino acids. The DNA for the CDR3 is TGTGCCAGCAGTCTCCTACGACAGGGGTCGAACGAGCAGTACTTC. Translation: CASSLLRQGSNEQYF.

This chain connects TRBV7-9 to TRBJ2-7; 8 bases align to TRBD1. V lost 5 bases and J lost 3; bases outside the gene matches: 6. CDR1 and CDR2 (germline): SEHNR, FQNEAQ (reference sequence). There are 14 residues in the CDR3. For the CDR3, the DNA is TGTGCCAGCAGCGACCTAGGGACAGGCTACGAGCAGTACTTC. It yields the protein CASSDLGTGYEQYF.

The rearrangement uses TRBV7-2 and TRBJ2-7; possible D gene TRBD2, 6 bases. The V end was cut by 5 bases, the J end by 0 bases, with 14 bases between. The length of the CDR3 is 15 residues. Germline CDR1 reads SGHTA; CDR2 reads FQGNSA. This CDR3 is CASSPTRDSSYEQYF. CDR3 nucleotide sequence: TGTGCCAGCAGCCCCACAAGGGACTCCTCCTACGAGCAGTACTTC.

The chain uses TRBV25-1 and TRBJ2-3; D might be TRBD2 (6 bases). Germline V gene sequence: CDR1 MGHDK, CDR2 SYGVNS. The CDR3 length is 13 residues. Deletions cut 5 bases from V and 4 bases from J, with 10 bases between. The CDR3 DNA sequence: TGTGCCAGCAGTCGGGGGAAGGCAGATACGCAGTATTTT. Translation: CASSRGKADTQYF. Supplemented by reference TRBV25-1 and TRBJ2-3, the full variable domain reads EADIYQTPRYLVIGTGKKITLECSQTMGHDKMYWYQQDPGMELHLIHYSYGVNSTEKGDLSSESTVSRIRTEHFPLTLESARPSHTSQYLCASSRGKADTQYFGPGTRLTVL.

The chain links TRBV5-6 to TRBJ2-1, with 8 bases lining up with TRBD2. Unmatched junction bases numbered 5, after V lost 0 bases and J lost 9 bases. Germline assignment: CDR1 SGHDT and CDR2 YYEEEE. There are 14 residues in the CDR3. CDR3 DNA sequence: TGTGCCAGCAGCTTGGGACTAGCGACTCCTGAGCAGTTCTTC. Protein product: CASSLGLATPEQFF. Full variable domain (remainder filled in from reference TRBV5-6 and TRBJ2-1): DAGVTQSPTHLIKTRGQQVTLRCSPKSGHDTVSWYQQALGQGPQFIFQYYEEEERQRGNFPDRFSGHQFPNYSSELNVNALLLGDSALYLCASSLGLATPEQFFGPGTRLTVL.

The rearrangement links TRBV3-1 (or the pseudogene TRBV3-2) to TRBJ2-2; a weak D match, TRBD1 (5 bases). Germline CDR1 is LGHDT and CDR2 is YNNKEL (reference sequence). The V and J ends lost 0 bases and 5 bases respectively, with 10 bases between them. The CDR3 has 15 residues. In DNA form, the CDR3 reads TGTGCCAGCAGCCAAGATGGGTCAGGGACCGGGGAGCTGTTTTTT. Protein product: CASSQDGSGTGELFF.

This clone is labeled medium-sized (0.01 to 0.1%). V is TRBV14 and J is TRBJ1-2; D ambiguous. Trimming cost V 1 base and J 4 bases, with 13 bases left between them. Per germline, CDR1 SGHDN and CDR2 FVKESK. This CDR3 spans 15 amino acids. The CDR3 DNA reads as TGTGCCAGCAGCCAAGGGGCTCCGCTCCCCTATGGCTACACCTTC. Encoded protein: CASSQGAPLPYGYTF.

The chain joins TRBV11-2 to TRBJ2-7, with 8 bases matching TRBD1. The germline gives CDR1 SGHAT, CDR2 FQNNGV. The CDR3 covers 18 residues. Trimming cost V 0 bases and J 1 base; bases outside gene matches: 11. CDR3 sequence: CASSLDNSLGQVSYEQYF. Written as DNA, the CDR3 is TGTGCCAGCAGCTTAGATAATTCTCTGGGACAGGTGTCCTACGAGCAGTACTTC.

The chain couples TRBV27 to TRBJ2-2, with D tentatively TRBD1 (6 bases). Deletions cut 7 bases from V and 5 bases from J, with 14 bases between. Germline V gene data show CDR1 as MNHEY and CDR2 as SMNVEV (reference sequence). CDR3 length: 14 residues. The CDR3 nucleotides read TGTGCCAGCAAACGGCAGGGGCAGACCGGGGAGCTGTTTTTT. Protein: CASKRQGQTGELFF.

The chain has TRBV11-2 and TRBJ2-3, with 7 bases lining up with TRBD2. V shed 1 base and J 2 bases; nucleotides not matched to a gene: 9. The CDR3 runs 17 residues. Germline V lookup: CDR1 SGHAT, CDR2 FQNNGV. The CDR3 region is CASSLALSLANTDTQYF. As DNA, the CDR3 is TGTGCCAGCAGCTTAGCCCTTTCACTAGCGAACACAGATACGCAGTATTTT.

CDR3 nucleotide sequence: TGCGCCAGCAGCCCCGGCGGAGCCTTGGGAGAGACCCAGTACTTC. Protein sequence: CASSPGGALGETQYF. This rearrangement joins TRBV5-1 to TRBJ2-5; no firm D call. CDR3 length equals 15 residues. CDR1 and CDR2 (germline): SGHRS, YFSETQ. The V end was cut by 4 bases, the J end by 4 bases, with 17 bases between.

The V and J genes are TRBV7-8 and TRBJ1-1; the D is unclear. Germline CDR1 is SGHVS and CDR2 is FQNEAQ. The CDR3 is 14 amino acids. V was pared by 5 bases and J by 0 bases, with 10 bases between. The CDR3: CASSALELNTEAFF. The CDR3 region has the DNA TGTGCCAGCAGCGCATTGGAGTTGAACACTGAAGCTTTCTTT.

The genes are TRBV3-1 (or the pseudogene TRBV3-2) and TRBJ1-2; D is perhaps TRBD1 (5 bases). The CDR3 covers 13 residues. Trimming cost V 4 bases and J 4 bases, with 10 bases left between them. Looked up from germline, CDR1 is LGHDT and CDR2 is YNNKEL (reference sequence). The CDR3 coding sequence is TGTGCCAGCAGCCCCCGACAGTTCTATGGCTACACCTTC. Encoded protein: CASSPRQFYGYTF.

The chain couples TRBV27 to TRBJ2-3; a weak D match, TRBD2 (6 bases). V was shortened by 7 bases and J by 5 bases, with 13 bases between the two germline ends. The CDR3 covers 13 residues. Per the germline V gene, CDR1 is MNHEY and CDR2 is SMNVEV (reference sequence). The CDR3 protein is CASTGLDGDTQYF. In DNA form, the CDR3 reads TGTGCCAGCACGGGACTCGACGGAGATACGCAGTATTTT.

V gene TRBV5-1 combines with J gene TRBJ1-1; D is undetermined. The length of the CDR3 is 14 residues. The V gene's germline CDR1 is SGHRS and CDR2 YFSETQ. V was shortened by 0 bases and J by 1 base, with 7 bases between the two germline ends. In nucleotides, the CDR3 is TGCGCCAGCAGCTTGGAGGCAGGGAACACTGAAGCTTTCTTT. Translated, it gives CASSLEAGNTEAFF.

The chain links TRBV14 to TRBJ1-4; maybe TRBD1 (6 bases). V lost 4 bases to trimming and J lost 8 bases, with 14 bases between them. The CDR3 runs 14 residues. The germline gives CDR1 SGHDN, CDR2 FVKESK. The CDR3 DNA reads as TGTGCCAGCAGCCTGTCAGGGGATGAGGAAAAACTGTTTTTT. Protein: CASSLSGDEEKLFF.

The chain links TRBV2 to TRBJ2-1, with a weak D call TRBD2 (5 bases). The CDR3 has 19 amino acids. Per the germline V gene, CDR1 is SNHLY and CDR2 is FYNNEI. V lost 5 bases to trimming and J lost 5 bases, with 28 bases between them. DNA of the CDR3: TGTGCCAGCAGTTCTATCACCCCGGAGGCAGGTGGTCCTAACAATGAGCAGTTCTTC. Amino acids: CASSSITPEAGGPNNEQFF. The whole variable domain, filled in from reference TRBV2 and TRBJ2-1, reads EPEVTQTPSHQVTQMGQEVILRCVPISNHLYFYWYRQILGQKVEFLVSFYNNEISEKSEIFDDQFSVERPDGSNFTLKIRSTKLEDSAMYFCASSSITPEAGGPNNEQFFGPGTRLTVL.

This clone showed up just a few times. CDR3 amino acids: CASSGTETNTEAFF. CDR3 bases: TGTGCCAGCAGCGGAACAGAGACGAACACTGAAGCTTTCTTT. This sequence joins TRBV5-4 and TRBJ1-1, with D unclear. The V and J ends lost 4 bases and 1 base respectively, with 11 bases between them. CDR1 and CDR2 from the germline V gene are SGHNT and YYREEE (reference sequence). The CDR3 has 14 amino acids.

The V call is TRBV5-6, the J call TRBJ2-5, with D possibly TRBD1 on 6 matching bases. The CDR3 loop spans 14 amino acids. Looked up from germline, CDR1 is SGHDT and CDR2 is YYEEEE. V was pared by 0 bases and J by 2 bases, with 8 bases between. CDR3 bases: TGTGCCAGCAGCTTGGGGACAGCACAAGAGACCCAGTACTTC. It encodes CASSLGTAQETQYF.

The V gene is TRBV7-2, the J gene TRBJ2-5; TRBD2 is a possible D gene (6 bases). Germline V gives CDR1 SGHTA, CDR2 FQGNSA. Trimming shortened V by 1 base and J by 5 bases, and 17 bases separated the two germline ends. The CDR3 spans 16 residues. CDR3 residues: CASSLGPSGRGETQYF. CDR3 nucleotide sequence: TGTGCCAGCAGCTTAGGGCCATCCGGGAGAGGGGAGACCCAGTACTTC.

The V gene is TRBV5-1, the J gene TRBJ2-1; D is perhaps TRBD1 (5 bases). The CDR3 consists of 13 residues. Trimming pared 0 bases from V and 6 bases from J, leaving 7 bases between. Germline CDR1 reads SGHRS; CDR2 reads YFSETQ. CDR3 DNA: TGCGCCAGCAGCTTGGACAGGTCCAATGAGCAGTTCTTC. Translating it yields CASSLDRSNEQFF.